Following are 11 T cell receptor beta chains from one sample sequenced in a study of blood T cells in healthy people across ages. It was with a sample-barcoded 5' primer and a J-beta primer mix that a second PCR of about 6 to 11 cycles was run. TCRdb passed the 5' RACE reads through MiXCR, listing each CDR3 protein once. The top ten hold approximately 2.1% of the sample, which has about 1.8 million distinct CDR3 sequences, about 50% seen once. Sequencing was carried out using blood. The source is a woman aged 40 to 55 in good health.

To note about this clonotype: At one of its ends the junction is not consistent with the germline gene, which may arise from a read error. This chain connects TRBV7-7 to TRBJ2-5; 7 positions agree with TRBD2. Germline V gene lookup returns CDR1 SSHAT and CDR2 FNYEAQ (reference sequence). The length of the CDR3 is 15 residues. CDR3 DNA sequence: TGTGCTAGCAGCCCCTACCCCGGGGGGCAAGAGACCCAGTACTTC. Translated: CASSPYPGGQETQYF.

The genes are TRBV7-2 and TRBJ1-1; D uncertain. V was shortened by 1 base and J by 4 bases, with 13 bases between the two germline ends. The CDR3 extends over 15 amino acids. Germline values: CDR1 SGHTA, CDR2 FQGNSA. The CDR3 region is CASSLVARKSTEAFF. The CDR3 bases are TGTGCCAGCAGCTTAGTAGCACGGAAGAGCACTGAAGCTTTCTTT.

This clonotype was found a few times. The chain uses TRBV29-1 and TRBJ2-3, with D unresolved. The germline V gene encodes CDR1 SQVTM and CDR2 ANQGSEA. V was clipped by 4 bases and J by 0 bases, with 8 bases between them. The CDR3 length is 13 residues. The CDR3 loop is CSVGALSTDTQYF. The CDR3 nucleotides are TGCAGCGTTGGGGCACTTAGCACAGATACGCAGTATTTT.

The V call is TRBV7-2, the J call TRBJ2-7; the D gene is possibly TRBD2 (6 bases). The germline V gene has CDR1 SGHTA and CDR2 FQGNSA. The length of the CDR3 is 18 residues. V was cut by 1 base and J by 4 bases, with 23 bases left in between. DNA for the CDR3: TGTGCCAGCAGCTTAGTAGATGTTGTAGCGGTAAATTCTTACGAGCAGTACTTC. Protein sequence: CASSLVDVVAVNSYEQYF.

The chain joins TRBV29-1 to TRBJ2-1; D is unclear. This CDR3 has 12 amino acids. Trimming cost V 4 bases and J 7 bases, with 11 bases left between them. Germline values: CDR1 SQVTM, CDR2 ANQGSEA. The CDR3 sequence is CSVATFSNEQFF. The DNA for the CDR3 is TGCAGCGTTGCAACCTTTTCAAATGAGCAGTTCTTC.

J is TRBJ2-7 and V is TRBV6-5; tentatively, D is TRBD1 or TRBD2 (6 bases each). V lost 7 bases to trimming and J lost 4 bases, with 23 bases between them. The CDR3 consists of 16 residues. Germline V CDR1 and CDR2: MNHEY, SVGAGI. CDR3 region: CASTSRRGQKGYEQYF. The CDR3 nucleotides are TGTGCCAGCACCTCCCGGAGGGGACAAAAAGGGTACGAGCAGTACTTC.

The rearrangement links TRBV28 to TRBJ1-4; tentative D call: TRBD1 (6 bases). V lost 5 bases to trimming and J lost 4 bases, with 17 bases between them. From germline, CDR1 is MDHEN and CDR2 SYDVKM. The CDR3 is 16 amino acids. The CDR3, as DNA: TGTGCCAGCAGTGCTTTGGGGGGCAGGGGTAATGAAAAACTGTTTTTT. Translating it yields CASSALGGRGNEKLFF.

This rearrangement joins TRBV5-1 to TRBJ1-4; D may be TRBD1 (5 bases). Germline CDR1 and CDR2: SGHRS and YFSETQ. The length of the CDR3 is 14 residues. The V and J ends lost 4 bases and 2 bases respectively, with 9 bases between them. This CDR3 reads CASSGRGTNEKLFF. CDR3 DNA: TGCGCCAGCAGCGGTCGGGGGACTAATGAAAAACTGTTTTTT.

V and J are TRBV7-9 and TRBJ1-2, with 10 bases fitting TRBD1. V shed 5 bases and J 0 bases; nucleotides not matched to a gene: 6. Germline CDR1 and CDR2: SEHNR and FQNEAQ (reference sequence). The CDR3 has 16 amino acids. This chain's CDR3 is CASSLGQGGSNYGYTF. The CDR3 DNA is TGTGCCAGCAGCCTCGGACAGGGGGGATCTAACTATGGCTACACCTTC.

The rearrangement uses TRBV20-1 and TRBJ2-7; the D is unclear. This CDR3 contains 14 residues. Trimming stripped 3 bases from V and 3 bases from J, with 15 bases between. CDR1 and CDR2 (germline): DFQATT, SNEGSKA (reference sequence). For the CDR3, the DNA is TGCAGTGCTAGGCGGCAGTGGCCGTACTACGAGCAGTACTTC. Translation: CSARRQWPYYEQYF.

The V and J genes are TRBV10-2 and TRBJ2-4; TRBD2 might be the D (5 bases). The last part of the DNA fits TRBJ2-7 better; the J call may be wrong. CDR3 length equals 13 residues. Germline V gene sequence: CDR1 WSHSY, CDR2 SAAADI. The CDR3 DNA reads TGCGCCAGCAGTGAGGGAGGTTGGTACGAGCAGTACTTC. Protein: CASSEGGWYEQYF.